The rows below give T cell receptor beta chains drawn from one sample of a study of OX40 agonist ivuxolimab in advanced cancers. Some clones are missing from TCRdb's copy, which holds only in-frame ones; the method was immunoSEQ multiplex PCR. The data hold just under 75,000 clones, with 92% observed a single time. Sequenced here: CD4+ or CD8+ T cells sorted from blood, sampled in a trial of the OX40 agonist ivuxolimab. Source of these receptors: an adult with an advanced solid tumor such as melanoma, head and neck, liver or kidney cancer. The CDR3 runs from the conserved cysteine through the conserved F or W.

>TRBV5-1|TRBJ2-1
CASRQTGNEQFF
>TRBV7-9|TRBJ1-2
CASSNVPDSYGYTF
>TRBV10-3|TRBJ2-1
CAITEDREGEQFF
>TRBV30|TRBJ2-3
CAWRAGAADTQYF
>TRBV19|TRBJ1-1
CASTPWGRDRAFRAFF
>TRBV27|TRBJ2-2
CASMRLATNTGELFF
>TRBV29-1|TRBJ2-3
CSVRTGSTDTQYF
>TRBV30|TRBJ2-1
CAWSSRLAGASYNEQFF
>TRBV29-1|TRBJ2-7
CSVGDQGYEQYF
>TRBV15|TRBJ1-2
CATSRTGDYGYTF
>TRBV10-3|TRBJ1-2
CAISERQGGDGYTF
>TRBV6-5|TRBJ2-7
CASSRTDADAYEQYF
>TRBV7-9|TRBJ1-1
CASSPKKGRGGNTEAFF
>TRBV6-5|TRBJ2-7
CASSFAAGGQYEQYF
>TRBV2|TRBJ1-5
CASSEGAAYSNQPQHF
>TRBV6-6|TRBJ1-2
CASSYDRYSYGYTF
>TRBV18|TRBJ2-3
CASSSGTSGTSTDTQYF
>TRBV7-2|TRBJ2-7
CASSFASAYEQYF
>TRBV21-1|TRBJ2-1
CASSKAKATLPPYNEQFF
>TRBV27|TRBJ2-7
CASSSIADSYEQYF
>TRBV5-1|TRBJ2-7
CASSPPGQRGQVYEQYF
>TRBV30|TRBJ1-2
CAWSGGVGYTF
>TRBV7-2|TRBJ2-7
CASSSTGASYEQYF
>TRBV4-1|TRBJ2-2
CASSQDLSGEIAGELFF
>TRBV27|TRBJ1-5
CASSLGAGQGVLSNQPQHF
>TRBV4-3|TRBJ1-1
CASSQGGGRENTEAFF